Shown below are 7 T cell receptor beta chains from a single sample sequenced in a study of blood T cell repertoires in COVID-19. Repertoires were generated with immunoSEQ multiplex PCR, while TCRdb's copy carries only in-frame clones and drops some. The table includes 150,000 or so clones, more than 75% detected once. Sequenced: PBMCs or T cells enriched from blood (not recorded which). These receptor sequences come from a woman aged 45-65 years who had recovered from COVID-19.

The rearrangement uses TRBV7-2 and TRBJ2-2; TRBD1 aligns across 7 bases. CDR1 is SGHTA, CDR2 FQGNSA, per germline. The CDR3 totals 17 residues. After removal of 5 bases from V and 2 bases from J, the junction contained 11 bases not matched to a gene. In DNA, the CDR3 is TGTGCCAGCAGCCAAAGGGGTACAGGGGCAAACACCGGGGAGCTGTTTTTT. This encodes CASSQRGTGANTGELFF.

The J gene is TRBJ1-6, the V gene TRBV5-6; no clear D. The CDR3 covers 14 residues. V was trimmed by 4 bases and J by 6 bases, leaving 11 bases between them. In germline, CDR1 is SGHDT, CDR2 YYEEEE. CDR3 sequence reads: CASSADFGNSPLHF. The DNA for the CDR3 is TGTGCCAGCAGCGCGGACTTCGGTAATTCACCCCTCCACTTT.

The V gene is TRBV4-2, the J gene TRBJ2-1; TRBD2 matches at 8 bases. CDR1 is LGHNA and CDR2 is YNFKEQ in the germline V gene. V was pared by 1 base and J by 8 bases, with 4 bases of the junction left unmatched. This CDR3 spans 14 amino acids. For the CDR3, the DNA is TGTGCCAGCAGCCAAGCGGGAGGGAGTCATGAGCAGTTCTTC. Encoded protein: CASSQAGGSHEQFF.

This CDR3 is CASSQTRVNTEAFF. CDR3 DNA: TGTGCCAGCAGCCAAACCCGAGTGAACACTGAAGCTTTCTTT. This sequence joins TRBV3-1 (or the pseudogene TRBV3-2) and TRBJ1-1; D call uncertain. V was shortened by 2 bases and J by 0 bases, with 7 bases between the two germline ends. CDR1 is LGHDT and CDR2 is YNNKEL in the germline V gene (reference sequence). CDR3 length: 14 residues.

The V and J genes are TRBV27 and TRBJ2-1, with 12 bases aligning to TRBD2. The CDR3 covers 18 residues. The V gene's germline CDR1 is MNHEY and CDR2 SMNVEV (reference sequence). Trimming removed 7 bases from V and 5 bases from J; junction bases left unmatched: 15. The CDR3 spells CASTLRPGGLAGNNEQFF. DNA of the CDR3: TGTGCCAGCACCCTGAGGCCAGGAGGACTAGCGGGAAACAATGAGCAGTTCTTC.

The V and J genes are TRBV7-9 and TRBJ1-3; D remains ambiguous. Germline V gene data show CDR1 as SEHNR and CDR2 as FQNEAQ (reference sequence). This CDR3 is built from 12 residues. The V and J ends lost 4 bases and 11 bases respectively, with 12 bases between them. Here the CDR3 reads CASSSQFFAIYF. The CDR3 nucleotides read TGTGCCAGCAGCTCTCAGTTCTTCGCCATATATTTT.

The chain combines TRBV19 with TRBJ2-1, with 9 bases lining up with TRBD2. Trimming took 5 bases from V and 2 from J; bases not matched to a gene: 4. Germline values: CDR1 LNHDA, CDR2 SQIVND (reference sequence). CDR3 length equals 15 residues. Here the CDR3 reads CASSWSSGAYNEQFF. For the CDR3, the DNA is TGTGCCAGTAGTTGGTCTAGCGGGGCCTACAATGAGCAGTTCTTC.